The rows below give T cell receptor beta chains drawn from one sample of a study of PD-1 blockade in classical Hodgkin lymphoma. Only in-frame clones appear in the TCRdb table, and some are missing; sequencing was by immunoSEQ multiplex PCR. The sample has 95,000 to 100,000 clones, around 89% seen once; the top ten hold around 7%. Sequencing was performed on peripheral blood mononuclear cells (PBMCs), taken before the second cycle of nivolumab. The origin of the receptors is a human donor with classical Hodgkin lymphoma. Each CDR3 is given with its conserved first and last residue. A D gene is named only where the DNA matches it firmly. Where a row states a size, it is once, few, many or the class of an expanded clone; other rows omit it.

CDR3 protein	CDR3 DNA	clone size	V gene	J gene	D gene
CASTGQPGQPGNTIYF	TGCGCCAGCACCGGACAACCGGGACAACCTGGAAACACCATATATTTT	NA	TRBV5-1	TRBJ1-3	NA
CASSHPGIFYEQYF	TGTGCCAGCAGCCACCCCGGGATTTTCTACGAGCAGTACTTC	once	TRBV28	TRBJ2-7	NA
CASSRLAGVAQYF	TGTGCCAGCAGCCGACTAGCGGGGGTTGCGCAGTACTTC	NA	TRBV7-7	TRBJ2-5	TRBD2
CSVGKGYYEQYF	TGCAGCGTTGGTAAAGGGTACTACGAGCAGTACTTC	NA	TRBV29-1	TRBJ2-7	NA
CASSHGARYEQYF	TGTGCCAGCAGCCACGGGGCTAGGTACGAGCAGTACTTC	NA	TRBV5-6	TRBJ2-7	NA
CASSPTPSQLVNYGYTF	TGTGCCAGCAGCCCGACTCCCTCCCAGCTAGTTAACTATGGCTACACCTTC	NA	TRBV11-2	TRBJ1-2	NA
CASRWESGEQYF	TGTGCCAGCAGATGGGAGAGCGGCGAGCAGTACTTC	NA	TRBV5-6	TRBJ2-7	NA
CASTGDRRVYNEQFF	TGTGCCAGTACGGGGGATAGGAGGGTGTACAATGAGCAGTTCTTC	NA	TRBV19	TRBJ2-1	NA
CASSFGEVAYGYTF	TGTGCCAGCAGCTTCGGGGAAGTGGCCTATGGCTACACCTTC	NA	TRBV5-4	TRBJ1-2	NA
CASSPGASGPKYNEQFF	TGTGCCAGCAGCCCCGGTGCTAGCGGGCCGAAGTACAATGAGCAGTTCTTC	NA	TRBV9	TRBJ2-1	TRBD2
CASSLRVEASEAFF	TGTGCCAGCAGCTTACGGGTGGAAGCGTCGGAAGCTTTCTTT	NA	TRBV11-3	TRBJ1-1	NA
CASSLDSTYEQYF	TGCGCCAGCAGCTTGGACTCCACCTACGAGCAGTACTTC	NA	TRBV5-1	TRBJ2-7	NA
CASSVNTAGNSPLHF	TGTGCCAGCAGCGTAAATACGGCAGGGAATTCACCCCTCCACTTT	NA	TRBV9	TRBJ1-6	NA
CASSPGLAGGTSTDTQYF	TGTGCCAGCAGCCCGGGACTAGCGGGGGGGACTAGCACAGATACGCAGTATTTT	NA	TRBV9	TRBJ2-3	TRBD2
CASSSGLNTEAFF	TGTGCCAGCAGTTCCGGCCTGAACACTGAAGCTTTCTTT	NA	TRBV11-3	TRBJ1-1	NA
CASSNQQGSHQPQHF	TGTGCCAGTAGTAACCAACAGGGGAGCCATCAGCCCCAGCATTTT	few	TRBV19	TRBJ1-5	TRBD1
CASSFAYGENTDTQYF	TGTGCCAGCAGCTTCGCTTACGGGGAGAACACAGATACGCAGTATTTT	NA	TRBV11-3	TRBJ2-3	NA
CATSRAGRRTEAFF	TGTGCCACCAGCAGAGCAGGGCGGCGGACTGAAGCTTTCTTT	NA	TRBV15	TRBJ1-1	NA
CASSQVGLAGGREQFF	TGTGCCAGCAGCCAAGTTGGGCTAGCGGGGGGGCGAGAGCAGTTCTTC	NA	TRBV4-2	TRBJ2-1	TRBD2
CASSQDSGWGALPPNTGELFF	TGCGCCAGCAGCCAAGATTCGGGATGGGGCGCGCTACCTCCGAACACCGGGGAGCTGTTTTTT	once	TRBV4-3	TRBJ2-2	NA
CAMGRENGELFF	TGTGCCATGGGCAGGGAAAACGGGGAGCTGTTTTTT	NA	TRBV10-3	TRBJ2-2	NA
CASAQTGGNQPQHF	TGTGCCAGCGCCCAGACAGGGGGCAATCAGCCCCAGCATTTT	NA	TRBV7-2	TRBJ1-5	TRBD1
CASSPTDNYGYTF	TGTGCCAGCAGCCCTACAGACAACTATGGCTACACCTTC	NA	TRBV13	TRBJ1-2	NA
CAWTGGAGDSPLHF	TGTGCCTGGACTGGAGGGGCGGGGGATTCACCCCTCCACTTT	NA	TRBV30	TRBJ1-6	NA
CASSIGARGAGELFF	TGTGCCAGTAGTATAGGGGCTCGGGGGGCCGGGGAGCTGTTTTTT	once	TRBV19	TRBJ2-2	TRBD2
CASSPTRSIHF	TGTGCCAGCAGCCCCACGAGAAGTATCCACTTC	NA	TRBV7-8	TRBJ2-7	NA
CSGTTSGGWDETQYF	TGCAGCGGAACCACTAGCGGGGGGTGGGACGAGACCCAGTACTTC	NA	TRBV29-1	TRBJ2-5	TRBD2
CASSGGVAILNTEAFF	TGTGCCAGCAGTGGGGGGGTAGCCATCCTGAACACTGAAGCTTTCTTT	NA	TRBV6-1	TRBJ1-1	NA
CASSERGQLETQYF	TGTGCCAGCAGTGAACGGGGACAGCTTGAGACCCAGTACTTC	NA	TRBV6-1	TRBJ2-5	TRBD1